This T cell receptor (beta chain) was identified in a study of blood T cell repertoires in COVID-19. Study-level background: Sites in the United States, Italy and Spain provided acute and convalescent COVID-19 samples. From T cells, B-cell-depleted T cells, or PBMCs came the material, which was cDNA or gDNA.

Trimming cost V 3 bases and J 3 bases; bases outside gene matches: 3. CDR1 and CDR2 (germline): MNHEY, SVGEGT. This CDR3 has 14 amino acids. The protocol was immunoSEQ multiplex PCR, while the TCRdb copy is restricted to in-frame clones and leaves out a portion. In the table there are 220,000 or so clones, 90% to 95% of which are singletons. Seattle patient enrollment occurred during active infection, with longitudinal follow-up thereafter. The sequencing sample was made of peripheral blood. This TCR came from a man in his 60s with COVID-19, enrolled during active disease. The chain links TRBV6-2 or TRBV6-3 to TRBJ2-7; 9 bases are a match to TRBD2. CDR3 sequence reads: CASSYRTSVYEQYF. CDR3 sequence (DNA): TGTGCCAGCAGTTATCGGACTAGCGTCTACGAGCAGTACTTC.